Presented here are 10 T cell receptor beta chains from one specimen sequenced in a study of monozygotic twins with inflammatory bowel disease. TCRdb reprocessed the 5' RACE reads and stores each CDR3 protein as one record, lacking DNA. The sample spans a few hundred thousand distinct CDR3 sequences; the ten largest clones claim 2% to 3%. Sequenced sample: blood. The receptors derive from a human donor with ulcerative colitis or Crohn's disease, or a healthy co-twin of an affected twin (not recorded which).

This chain joins TRBV7-2 and TRBJ1-2. Germline loops: CDR1 SGHTA, CDR2 FQGNSA. The CDR3 totals 13 residues. The chain's CDR3 is CASSWDYGSGYTF.

The chain's CDR3 is CASSGGGLNNEQFF. This chain uses TRBV5-1 with TRBJ2-1; TCRdb lists TRBD2, though no DNA is available to test this call. Germline V CDR1 and CDR2: SGHRS, YFSETQ. This CDR3 has 14 residues.

V is TRBV20-1 and J is TRBJ1-5; TCRdb returns TRBD1, unconfirmable since there is no DNA. The CDR3 has 16 amino acids. The germline V gene has CDR1 DFQATT and CDR2 SNEGSKA (reference sequence). The chain's CDR3 is CSATDRDVGFNQPQHF.

V and J are TRBV29-1 and TRBJ2-3; TCRdb names TRBD1, which stays unverified in the absence of DNA. Looked up from germline, CDR1 is SQVTM and CDR2 is ANQGSEA. CDR3 length equals 15 residues. This chain's CDR3 is CSGQPTGGSTDTQYF.

The V gene is TRBV5-4, the J gene TRBJ2-7. Germline assignment: CDR1 SGHNT and CDR2 YYREEE (reference sequence). This CDR3 contains 13 residues. The CDR3 is CASSLSQVHEQYF.

V is TRBV30 and J is TRBJ2-7; the D gene TCRdb calls, TRBD1, cannot be checked with no DNA. CDR3 length equals 11 residues. From germline, CDR1 is GTSNPN and CDR2 SVGIG (reference sequence). CDR3 sequence reads: CAWSVGHSRHF.

This chain links TRBV5-4 with TRBJ2-3; TCRdb calls TRBD2, which cannot be checked without DNA. CDR1 and CDR2 (germline): SGHNT, YYREEE (reference sequence). This CDR3 is 16 amino acids long. Here the CDR3 reads CASSFVAAESTDTQYF.

The genes are TRBV24-1 and TRBJ1-2. This CDR3 is 13 amino acids long. Germline lookup yields CDR1 KGHDR and CDR2 SFDVKD. The CDR3 loop is CATSGGTAYGYTF.

The chain carries TRBV11-1 and TRBJ2-1; the TCRdb D gene call, TRBD1, has no DNA to confirm it. CDR1 and CDR2 from the germline V gene are SGHAT and FQDESV (reference sequence). The CDR3 loop spans 16 amino acids. Here the CDR3 reads CASSFLGQGSYNEQFF.

V usage is TRBV6-1 and J usage is TRBJ1-2; TCRdb names TRBD1, which stays unverified in the absence of DNA. CDR1 is MNHNS and CDR2 is SASEGT in the germline V gene. The CDR3 contains 15 residues. The CDR3 loop is CASSVDRWANYGYTF.